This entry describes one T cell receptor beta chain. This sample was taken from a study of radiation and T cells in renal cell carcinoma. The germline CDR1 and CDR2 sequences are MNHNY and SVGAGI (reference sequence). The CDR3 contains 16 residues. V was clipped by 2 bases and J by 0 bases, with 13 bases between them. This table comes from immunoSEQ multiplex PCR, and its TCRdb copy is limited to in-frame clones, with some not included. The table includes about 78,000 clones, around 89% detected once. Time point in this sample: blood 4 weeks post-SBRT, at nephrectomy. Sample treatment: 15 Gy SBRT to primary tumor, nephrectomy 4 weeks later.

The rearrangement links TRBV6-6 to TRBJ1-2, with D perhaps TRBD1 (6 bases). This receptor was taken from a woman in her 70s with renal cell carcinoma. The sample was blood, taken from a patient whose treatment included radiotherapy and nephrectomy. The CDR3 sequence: CASSYDLGGSNYGYTF. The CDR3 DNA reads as TGTGCCAGCAGTTACGACTTGGGGGGCTCTAACTATGGCTACACCTTC.